The 29 T cell receptor beta chains below were found in one sample sequenced in a study of cytomegalovirus exposure and HLA in healthy donors. In the PCR, 60 Vbeta and 13 Jbeta primers were used. Assay used: immunoSEQ multiplex PCR; TCRdb lists only in-frame clones, some missing. Found here are about 69,000 clones, approximately 68% of them singletons; the top ten hold around 9.9%. The specimen sequenced was PBMCs. These receptors were collected from a woman aged 25 to 45 in good health and CMV-seronegative.

Points on this clone: The CDR3 does not close with the conserved phenylalanine or tryptophan, likely indicating a read error. The chain uses TRBV2 and TRBJ1-2, with TRBD1 identical over 11 bases. Germline V CDR1 and CDR2: SNHLY, FYNNEI. The CDR3 contains 14 residues. The CDR3 loop is CAISAGQGAWGYTV. In DNA form, the CDR3 reads TGTGCCATCAGTGCAGGACAGGGGGCGTGGGGCTACACCGTC.

CDR3: CASSPETGGNSPLHF. CDR3 DNA sequence: TGTGCCAGCAGCCCGGAGACAGGGGGTAATTCACCCCTCCACTTT. The gene calls are TRBV7-9 and TRBJ1-6; 9 nucleotides agree with TRBD1. In germline, CDR1 is SEHNR, CDR2 FQNEAQ (reference sequence). The CDR3 is made up of 15 amino acids. J was trimmed by 6 bases and V by 5 bases; bases with no gene match: 5.

The V call is TRBV7-3, the J call TRBJ1-1; possible D gene TRBD1, 5 bases. The V end was cut by 0 bases, the J end by 4 bases, with 6 bases between. Germline CDR1 and CDR2: SGHTA and FQGTGA. This CDR3 region has 13 residues. The CDR3 loop is CASSLTGGTEAFF. CDR3 coding DNA: TGTGCCAGCAGCTTAACGGGGGGCACTGAAGCTTTCTTT.

This clone has a single count. This chain connects TRBV27 to TRBJ2-5; TRBD1 might be the D (5 bases). In germline, CDR1 is MNHEY, CDR2 SMNVEV (reference sequence). Trimming pared 3 bases from V and 2 bases from J, leaving 10 bases between. The CDR3 is 14 amino acids. This CDR3 reads CASSFSRAQETQYF. In DNA form, the CDR3 reads TGTGCCAGCAGTTTCTCCAGGGCTCAAGAGACCCAGTACTTC.

This clone has only a few counts. V is TRBV30 and J is TRBJ2-5; tentative D call: TRBD1 (5 bases). Germline CDR1 is GTSNPN and CDR2 is SVGIG (reference sequence). This CDR3 comprises 15 residues. Trimming removed 7 bases at V and 0 bases at J, with 18 bases between. Written as DNA, the CDR3 is TGTGCCTCAAGGGGTACTTGGCCGTACCAAGAGACCCAGTACTTC. The encoded protein is CASRGTWPYQETQYF.

The chain is built from TRBV27 and TRBJ1-5, with 7 nucleotides matching TRBD1. V shed 5 bases and J 6 bases; nucleotides not matched to a gene: 10. CDR1 is MNHEY, CDR2 SMNVEV, per germline (reference sequence). The CDR3 spans 15 residues. The CDR3, as DNA: TGTGCCAGCAGTGCCCGGAGGGGGCAGGGTCAGCCCCAGCATTTT. As protein: CASSARRGQGQPQHF.

The chain couples TRBV10-1 to TRBJ2-7; D is possibly TRBD1 (7 bases). CDR3 length: 16 amino acids. Germline V gives CDR1 WNHNN, CDR2 SYGVQD (reference sequence). Trimming left V 4 bases short and J 2 bases short, with 18 bases between. The CDR3 DNA sequence: TGCGCCAGCAGTGCCGTCGGATCAGGGGGGACCTACGAGCAGTACTTC. It yields the protein CASSAVGSGGTYEQYF.

The chain uses TRBV4-1 and TRBJ2-7, with 7 nucleotides matching TRBD2. The CDR3 consists of 13 residues. The germline V gene has CDR1 MGHRA and CDR2 YSYEKL. Losses at the gene ends were 1 base for V and 3 bases for J; bases not matched to a gene: 0. The CDR3 reads CASSQGTSYEQYF. The CDR3 DNA sequence: TGCGCCAGCAGCCAAGGGACTAGCTACGAGCAGTACTTC.

CDR3 loop: CSVGGQNTEAFF. CDR3 nucleotide sequence: TGCAGCGTCGGGGGGCAGAACACTGAAGCTTTCTTT. The V gene is TRBV29-1, the J gene TRBJ1-1; tentative D call: TRBD1 (6 bases). Trimming cost V 6 bases and J 1 base, with 9 bases left between them. The germline gives CDR1 SQVTM, CDR2 ANQGSEA. The CDR3 is 12 residues long.

A few counts support this clone. The chain employs TRBV6-4 and TRBJ1-1; no definite D call. V lost 4 bases, J lost 3 bases, and 9 bases lay in between. Germline CDR1 and CDR2: MRHNA and SNTAGT. The CDR3 sequence is 13 residues long. The CDR3 sequence is CASSVRRDTEAFF. The CDR3 coding sequence is TGTGCCAGCAGTGTCCGGAGAGACACTGAAGCTTTCTTT.

Only a few counts were recorded for this clone. The gene calls are TRBV19 and TRBJ1-1; D is unclear. V was trimmed by 3 bases and J by 5 bases, leaving 10 bases between them. This CDR3 contains 13 residues. CDR1 LNHDA and CDR2 SQIVND come from the germline V gene (reference sequence). The CDR3 loop is CASSITAETEAFF. CDR3 in DNA: TGTGCCAGTAGTATTACAGCGGAAACTGAAGCTTTCTTT. The variable domain in full, with the rest retrieved from reference TRBV19 and TRBJ1-1, is DGGITQSPKYLFRKEGQNVTLSCEQNLNHDAMYWYRQDPGQGLRLIYYSQIVNDFQKGDIAEGYSVSREKKESFPLTVTSAQKNPTAFYLCASSITAETEAFFGQGTRLTVV.

CDR3 DNA sequence: TGTGCCAGCAGCGCAGGGGGCGCGGGGAATCAGCCCCAGCATTTT. It encodes CASSAGGAGNQPQHF. The chain carries TRBV9 and TRBJ1-5; 8 bases are a match to TRBD1. V shed 3 bases and J 4 bases; nucleotides not matched to a gene: 6. The CDR3 spans 15 residues. The germline CDR1 and CDR2 sequences are SGDLS and YYNGEE. The full variable domain, with the rest looked up from reference TRBV9 and TRBJ1-5, is DSGVTQTPKHLITATGQRVTLRCSPRSGDLSVYWYQQSLDQGLQFLIQYYNGEERAKGNILERFSAQQFPDLHSELNLSSLELGDSALYFCASSAGGAGNQPQHFGDGTRLSIL.

The rearrangement uses TRBV2 and TRBJ2-3; possible D gene TRBD2, 5 bases. The CDR3 loop spans 15 amino acids. Trimming removed 6 bases at V and 0 bases at J, with 13 bases between. Looked up from germline, CDR1 is SNHLY and CDR2 is FYNNEI. CDR3 amino acids: CASRESGTSTDTQYF. In DNA, the CDR3 is TGTGCCAGCAGGGAAAGCGGAACTAGCACAGATACGCAGTATTTT.

Here the CDR3 reads CASSTHTDTQYF. CDR3 coding DNA: TGTGCCAGTAGTACCCACACAGATACGCAGTATTTT. The chain uses TRBV19 and TRBJ2-3, with D hard to call. V shed 4 bases and J shed 2 bases, with 4 bases lying between them. The CDR3 has 12 amino acids. Germline CDR1 is LNHDA and CDR2 is SQIVND (reference sequence).

This sequence joins TRBV28 and TRBJ2-7; 8 nucleotides line up with TRBD1. CDR1 is MDHEN and CDR2 is SYDVKM in the germline V gene. This CDR3 comprises 15 residues. The V and J ends lost 7 bases and 3 bases, in that order; junction bases with no gene match: 11. In DNA, the CDR3 is TGTGCCAGCACCAGGGGGGACAGGCCAGACTACGAGCAGTACTTC. This codes for CASTRGDRPDYEQYF. The full variable domain, in which reference TRBV28 and TRBJ2-7 provide the parts outside the CDR3, is DVKVTQSSRYLVKRTGEKVFLECVQDMDHENMFWYRQDPGLGLRLIYFSYDVKMKEKGDIPEGYSVSREKKERFSLILESASTNQTSMYLCASTRGDRPDYEQYFGPGTRLTVT.

The rearrangement links TRBV9 to TRBJ2-7; TRBD1 aligns across 9 bases. CDR3 length: 15 residues. Germline CDR1 reads SGDLS; CDR2 reads YYNGEE. V gave up 3 bases and J gave up 5 bases; unmatched junction bases: 9. CDR3 in DNA: TGTGCCAGCAGCGGTACAGGGGGCCTGAACCACGAGCAGTACTTC. Its translation is CASSGTGGLNHEQYF.

This rearrangement joins TRBV7-2 to TRBJ1-4, with D possibly being TRBD1 (6 bases). The length of the CDR3 is 15 residues. The V gene's germline CDR1 is SGHTA and CDR2 FQGNSA. Between the trimmed V and J ends, which lost 5 bases and 0 bases, there was a span of 10 bases. This CDR3 reads CASSLRQATNEKLFF. The CDR3 bases are TGTGCCAGCAGCCTAAGACAGGCAACTAATGAAAAACTGTTTTTT.

V usage is TRBV10-2 and J usage is TRBJ2-4; TRBD2 might be the D (6 bases). Germline assignment: CDR1 WSHSY and CDR2 SAAADI. Between the trimmed V and J ends, which lost 3 bases and 8 bases, there was a span of 20 bases. The CDR3 is 16 residues long. The CDR3 nucleotides are TGCGCCAGCAGTGATGTGGCGGGGTCCCCCCCCGACATTCAGTACTTC. It codes for CASSDVAGSPPDIQYF.

J is TRBJ2-5 and V is TRBV7-3; D gene uncertain. The V and J ends lost 5 bases and 2 bases respectively, with 9 bases between them. Germline lookup yields CDR1 SGHTA and CDR2 FQGTGA. CDR3 size: 13 residues. The CDR3 nucleotides are TGTGCCAGCAGCCCCAGTACGCAAGAGACCCAGTACTTC. Encoded protein: CASSPSTQETQYF.

V and J are TRBV27 and TRBJ2-7, with TRBD1 matching 8 bases. Germline assignment: CDR1 MNHEY and CDR2 SMNVEV (reference sequence). The V segment lost 6 bases and the J segment 7 bases; nucleotides outside the gene matches: 5. The CDR3 consists of 12 residues. CDR3 sequence: CASRQGAEEQYF. In nucleotides, the CDR3 is TGTGCCAGCAGGCAGGGGGCGGAGGAGCAGTACTTC.

The chain couples TRBV7-9 to TRBJ2-7, with 7 positions matching TRBD2. This CDR3 spans 13 amino acids. J gave up 3 bases and V 8 bases, and 7 bases lay outside the gene matches. Per the germline V gene, CDR1 is SEHNR and CDR2 is FQNEAQ (reference sequence). CDR3 in DNA: TGTGCCAGCGCGGGGGAGTCCTACTACGAGCAGTACTTC. Translation gives CASAGESYYEQYF.

The J gene is TRBJ2-7, the V gene TRBV2; 11 bases align to TRBD2. Germline values: CDR1 SNHLY, CDR2 FYNNEI. The CDR3 contains 17 residues. V gave up 2 bases and J gave up 1 base; unmatched junction bases: 7. This chain's CDR3 is CASSELARLAGSYEQYF. The CDR3 DNA follows: TGTGCCAGCAGTGAATTGGCCCGACTAGCGGGGTCCTACGAGCAGTACTTC.

This chain uses TRBV30 with TRBJ1-1, with 7 bases fitting TRBD1. CDR3 length: 15 amino acids. J gave up 2 bases and V 3 bases, and 9 bases lay outside the gene matches. Per germline, CDR1 GTSNPN and CDR2 SVGIG (reference sequence). The CDR3 loop is CAWRLEGGVNTEAFF. CDR3 DNA sequence: TGTGCCTGGAGGCTCGAAGGGGGCGTTAACACTGAAGCTTTCTTT.

This clone was counted between two and nine times. The chain carries TRBV6-6 and TRBJ1-4, with D tentatively TRBD1 (5 bases). Per the germline V gene, CDR1 is MNHNY and CDR2 is SVGAGI (reference sequence). CDR3 length equals 16 residues. V lost 7 bases to trimming and J lost 8 bases, with 23 bases between them. The CDR3 protein is CASINKARDSREKLFF. In nucleotides, the CDR3 is TGTGCCAGCATCAACAAAGCCAGGGATTCAAGGGAAAAACTGTTTTTT.

The chain links TRBV5-6 to TRBJ1-1; 9 bases fit TRBD1. The CDR3 is 16 amino acids. Trimming removed 0 bases from V and 1 base from J; junction bases left unmatched: 4. Germline V gene lookup returns CDR1 SGHDT and CDR2 YYEEEE. Here the CDR3 reads CASSLEQGARNTEAFF. Written as DNA, the CDR3 is TGTGCCAGCAGCTTGGAACAGGGGGCAAGGAACACTGAAGCTTTCTTT. Filled out from reference TRBV5-6 and TRBJ1-1, the complete variable domain reads DAGVTQSPTHLIKTRGQQVTLRCSPKSGHDTVSWYQQALGQGPQFIFQYYEEEERQRGNFPDRFSGHQFPNYSSELNVNALLLGDSALYLCASSLEQGARNTEAFFGQGTRLTVV.

This clone was recorded a few times. The junction departs from germline at one end; a sequencing error may be responsible. The chain has TRBV9 and TRBJ2-3, with 11 bases lining up with TRBD2. Germline V CDR1 and CDR2: SGDLS, YYNGEE. There are 15 residues in the CDR3. CDR3 sequence (DNA): TGTGCCAGCAGCGTAGGACTAGCGGGGAAAGATACGGAGTATTTT. It encodes CASSVGLAGKDTEYF.

The chain joins TRBV19 to TRBJ2-4; a possible D gene is TRBD1 (5 bases). Trimming left V 9 bases short and J 0 bases short, with 15 bases between. The germline CDR1 and CDR2 sequences are LNHDA and SQIVND (reference sequence). CDR3 length: 15 amino acids. As DNA, the CDR3 is TGTGCCAGAGCAAGACAGAGTCTAGCCAAAAACATTCAGTACTTC. Translation gives CARARQSLAKNIQYF.

The rearrangement links TRBV27 to TRBJ1-1, with a possible D match to TRBD1 (6 bases). This CDR3 comprises 14 residues. Trimming left V 5 bases short and J 1 base short, with 11 bases between. The V gene's germline CDR1 is MNHEY and CDR2 SMNVEV (reference sequence). The DNA for the CDR3 is TGTGCCAGCAGTCGACAGACAGGGAACACTGAAGCTTTCTTT. This translates into CASSRQTGNTEAFF.

This clone was recorded a few times. The chain joins TRBV5-1 to TRBJ2-5; TRBD1 agrees at 11 bases. The J call may not be correct, given that the DNA end is closer to TRBJ2-7. The length of the CDR3 is 15 residues. Per the germline V gene, CDR1 is SGHRS and CDR2 is YFSETQ. CDR3 protein: CASSSGDRGYYEQYF. The CDR3, as DNA: TGCGCCAGCAGCTCGGGGGACAGGGGGTACTACGAGCAGTACTTC.